Shown below are 7 T cell receptor beta chains from a single sample sequenced in a study of T cells in Graves' hyperthyroidism and ophthalmopathy. Amplified TCR beta CDR3 regions derived from RNA transcripts. HTBI primers were the set used in a first-round RT-PCR of the TCR CDR3. TCRdb redid the calling of the multiplex PCR reads with MiXCR, one entry per CDR3 protein. The top ten hold less than 45% of the sample, which has around 270,000 distinct CDR3 sequences, approximately 18% seen once. Sequencing was performed on blood. The receptors derive from a man aged 45 to 65 with Graves' ophthalmopathy.

This clonotype has just a few counts. The J gene is TRBJ2-7, the V gene TRBV7-8; no firm D call. Germline CDR1 reads SGHVS; CDR2 reads FQNEAQ. This CDR3 contains 14 residues. V lost 5 bases, J lost 2 bases, and 13 bases lay in between. For the CDR3, the DNA is TGTGCCAGCAGCCAGAAAGGGCCGGCCTACGAGCAGTACTTC. Translation gives CASSQKGPAYEQYF.

This rearrangement joins TRBV25-1 to TRBJ2-7; 12 positions agree with TRBD1. The CDR3 has 15 residues. The ends lost 10 bases at V and 2 bases at J; junction bases unmatched: 9. Germline assignment: CDR1 MGHDK and CDR2 SYGVNS. Here the CDR3 reads CATRGGTGGAYEQYF. The CDR3 DNA reads TGTGCCACCCGTGGGGGGACAGGGGGCGCCTACGAGCAGTACTTC.

This clonotype showed up many times. V is TRBV30 and J is TRBJ1-1; 7 bases are shared with TRBD1. Germline CDR1 GTSNPN, CDR2 SVGIG (reference sequence). V shed 5 bases and J 4 bases; nucleotides not matched to a gene: 7. The CDR3 has 13 residues. The CDR3 DNA follows: TGTGCCTGGGAACAGGGGCGGGTCACTGAAGCTTTCTTT. This encodes CAWEQGRVTEAFF.

This clonotype was found many times. The V and J genes are TRBV5-1 and TRBJ1-1; tentatively, D is TRBD1 (6 bases). Looked up from germline, CDR1 is SGHRS and CDR2 is YFSETQ. The CDR3 is made up of 15 amino acids. V lost 4 bases to trimming and J lost 4 bases, with 17 bases between them. CDR3 amino acids: CASSEMGRGGTEAFF. CDR3 sequence (DNA): TGCGCCAGCAGCGAGATGGGAAGGGGGGGCACTGAAGCTTTCTTT.

This clonotype was detected many times. The rearrangement links TRBV20-1 to TRBJ2-1, with TRBD2 matching over 11 bases. Trimming took 3 bases from V and 3 from J; bases not matched to a gene: 7. Germline V CDR1 and CDR2: DFQATT, SNEGSKA (reference sequence). This CDR3 contains 16 residues. CDR3 residues: CSASGTSGFFYNEQFF. In nucleotides, the CDR3 is TGCAGTGCTAGCGGGACTAGCGGATTCTTCTACAATGAGCAGTTCTTC.

The sample holds a few counts of this clonotype. The rearrangement joins TRBV13 to TRBJ2-2; a possible D gene is TRBD1 (6 bases). V was clipped by 5 bases and J by 6 bases, with 10 bases between them. The CDR3 is made up of 13 amino acids. The germline V gene encodes CDR1 PRHDT and CDR2 FYEKMQ (reference sequence). CDR3 region: CASSTTGPGELFF. The CDR3, as DNA: TGTGCCAGCAGCACCACAGGGCCCGGGGAGCTGTTTTTT.

This chain links TRBV5-4 with TRBJ2-2; 8 positions agree with TRBD1. Germline V gene lookup returns CDR1 SGHNT and CDR2 YYREEE (reference sequence). This CDR3 comprises 15 residues. The junction had 8 bases not matched to a gene; V was cut back by 4 bases and J by 6 bases. The CDR3 reads CASSHGQGGSGELFF. CDR3 DNA: TGTGCCAGCAGCCACGGACAGGGTGGTTCCGGGGAGCTGTTTTTT.